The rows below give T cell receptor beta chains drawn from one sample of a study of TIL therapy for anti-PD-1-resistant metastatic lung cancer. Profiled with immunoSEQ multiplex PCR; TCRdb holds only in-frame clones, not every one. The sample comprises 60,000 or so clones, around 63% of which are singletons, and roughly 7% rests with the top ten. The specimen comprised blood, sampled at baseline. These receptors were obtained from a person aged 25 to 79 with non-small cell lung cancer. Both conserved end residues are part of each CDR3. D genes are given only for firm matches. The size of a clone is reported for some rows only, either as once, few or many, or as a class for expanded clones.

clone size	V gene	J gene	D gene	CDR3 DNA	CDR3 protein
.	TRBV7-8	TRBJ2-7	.	TGTGCCAGCAGCTACACCAGGGGCTACGAGCAGTACTTC	CASSYTRGYEQYF
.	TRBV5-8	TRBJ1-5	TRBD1	TGTGCCAGCAGGACAGGGGGCTATAGCAATCAGCCCCAGCATTTT	CASRTGGYSNQPQHF
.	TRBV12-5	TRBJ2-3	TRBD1	TGTGCTAGTGGCCGCGGTGGGACAGGGGCCACAGATACGCAGTATTTT	CASGRGGTGATDTQYF
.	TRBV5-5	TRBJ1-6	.	TGTGCCAGCAGCTTGGCCCCGGGGTCCTCCTATAATTCACCCCTCCACTTT	CASSLAPGSSYNSPLHF
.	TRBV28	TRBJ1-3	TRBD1	TGTGCCAGCAGTTCCCGGGACAGGGGTAGGAGAAACACCTCTGGAAACACCATATATTTT	CASSSRDRGRRNTSGNTIYF
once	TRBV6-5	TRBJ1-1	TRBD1	TGTGCCAGCAGTTACGGGGTACAGGGGGCAAGAACTGAAGCTTTCTTT	CASSYGVQGARTEAFF
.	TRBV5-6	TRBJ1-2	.	TGTGCCAGCTTCCCCGGGGGGGGGAAATATGGCTACACCTTC	CASFPGGGKYGYTF
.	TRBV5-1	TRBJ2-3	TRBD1	TGCGCCAGCAGCTCCTTTGGACAGGGGGGAGCAGATACGCAGTATTTT	CASSSFGQGGADTQYF
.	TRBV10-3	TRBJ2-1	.	TGTGCCATCAGTGAGGAGGGGGGGCCCGCCTGGCAGTTCTTC	CAISEEGGPAWQFF
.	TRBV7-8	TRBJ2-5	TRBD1	TGTGCCAGCAGCTTCGGACAGGGAAAAGAGACCCAGTACTTC	CASSFGQGKETQYF
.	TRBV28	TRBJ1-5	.	TGTGCCACCCAAAGGACGGTCAATCAGCCCCAGCATTTT	CATQRTVNQPQHF
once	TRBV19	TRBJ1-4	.	TGTGCCAGTAGTATGGGGCAGGGCACGAATGAAAAACTGTTTTTT	CASSMGQGTNEKLFF
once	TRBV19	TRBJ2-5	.	TGTGCCAGTAGTAGGATGGGGGCGGAAGAGACCCAGTACTTC	CASSRMGAEETQYF
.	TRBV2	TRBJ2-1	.	TGTGCCAGACTCCGACAGATCCACTCCTACAATGAGCAGTTCTTC	CARLRQIHSYNEQFF
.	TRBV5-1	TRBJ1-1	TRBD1	TGCGCCAGCATGACAGGGGCGAGCACTGAAGCTTTCTTT	CASMTGASTEAFF
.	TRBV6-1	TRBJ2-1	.	TGTGCCAGCAGTGAACAAGGGGCGAGCAATGAGCAGTTCTTC	CASSEQGASNEQFF
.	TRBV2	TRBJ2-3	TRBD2	TGTGCCAGCAGTGACCCCAGCGGGGCTAGCACAGATACGCAGTATTTT	CASSDPSGASTDTQYF
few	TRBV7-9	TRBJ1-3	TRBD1	TGTGCCAGCAGCCAGGGACAGAGAGGAAACACCATATATTTT	CASSQGQRGNTIYF
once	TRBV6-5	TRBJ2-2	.	TGTGCCAGCAGTTACGGGGCGAACACCGGGGAGCTGTTTTTT	CASSYGANTGELFF
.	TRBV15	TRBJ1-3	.	TGTGCCACCAGCAGAGAGGTGGCAGTCTCTGGAAACACCATATATTTT	CATSREVAVSGNTIYF
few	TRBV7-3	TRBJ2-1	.	TGTGCCAGCAGCTTAGAGGGCGGGATCCCCTACAATGAGCAGTTCTTC	CASSLEGGIPYNEQFF
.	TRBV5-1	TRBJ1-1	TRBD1	TGCGCCAGCAGCTTGGAGACAGGGATACACGGAGCTTTCTTT	CASSLETGIHGAFF
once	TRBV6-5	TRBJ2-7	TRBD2	TGTGCCAGCAGTTCACCTAGCGGGAGTTCCTCCTACGAGCAGTACTTC	CASSSPSGSSSYEQYF
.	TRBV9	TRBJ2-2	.	TGTGCCAGCAGCGCGCGGGGGAACACCGGGGAGCTGTTTTTT	CASSARGNTGELFF
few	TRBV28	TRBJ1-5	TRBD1	TGTGCCAGCAGTTTAACGGGACAGGGGAATCAGCCCCAGCATTTT	CASSLTGQGNQPQHF
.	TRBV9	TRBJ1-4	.	TGTGCCAGGGTAGGGTCCACTAATGAAAAACTGTTTTTT	CARVGSTNEKLFF
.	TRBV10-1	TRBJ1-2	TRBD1	TGCGCCAGCAGTATTGGACAGGACTATGGCTACACCTTC	CASSIGQDYGYTF
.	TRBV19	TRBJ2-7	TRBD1	TGTGCCAGTAGTACTACCGGGACAGGGGCCGAGCAGTACTTC	CASSTTGTGAEQYF
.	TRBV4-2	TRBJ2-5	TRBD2	TGTGCCAGCAGCCTAGCGGGGGAAGGCCAAGAGACCCAGTACTTC	CASSLAGEGQETQYF
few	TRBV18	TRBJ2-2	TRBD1	TGTGCCAGCTCTCGCCGGGACAGTGGGAGTGGTGCCGGGGAGCTGTTTTTT	CASSRRDSGSGAGELFF
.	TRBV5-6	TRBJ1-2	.	TGTGCCAGCAGCGAGTTTATGCTGGGGAACTATGGCTACACCTTC	CASSEFMLGNYGYTF
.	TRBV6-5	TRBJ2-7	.	TGTGCCAGCAGTTACTCGCTTGACAGGAGCACCTACGAGCAGTACTTC	CASSYSLDRSTYEQYF
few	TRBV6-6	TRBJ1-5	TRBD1	TGTGCCAGCAGTTACGACAGGGATAATCAGCCCCAGCATTTT	CASSYDRDNQPQHF
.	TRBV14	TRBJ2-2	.	TGTGCCAGCAGCCAGGGGCGGTACACCGGGGAGCTGTTTTTT	CASSQGRYTGELFF
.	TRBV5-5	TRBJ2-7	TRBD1	TGTGCCAGCAGCTTGCAGGGGGCCTACGAGCAGTACTTC	CASSLQGAYEQYF
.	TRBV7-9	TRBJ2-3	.	TGTGCCAGCAGCTTACACGGGAATGCAGATACGCAGTATTTT	CASSLHGNADTQYF
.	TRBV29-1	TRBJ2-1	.	TGCAGCGGTGTGAGCTCCTACAATGAGCAGTTCTTC	CSGVSSYNEQFF
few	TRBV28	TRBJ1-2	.	TGTGCCATCCAAGAGGGGGGTGACTATGGCTACACCTTC	CAIQEGGDYGYTF
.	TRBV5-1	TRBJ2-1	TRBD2	TGCGCCAGCAGCACCCGTAGCGGGAGGGCCAATGAGCAGTTCTTC	CASSTRSGRANEQFF
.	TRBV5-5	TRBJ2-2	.	TGTGCCAGCAGCTTCCGGTACGGGGGAACGAACACCGGGGAGCTGTTTTTT	CASSFRYGGTNTGELFF
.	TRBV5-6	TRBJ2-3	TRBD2	TGTGCCAGCAGCTTGACTAGCGGCACAGATACGCAGTATTTT	CASSLTSGTDTQYF
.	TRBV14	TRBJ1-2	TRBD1	TGTGCCAGCAGCTACGGACAGGGGGCAATTAATGGCTACACCTTC	CASSYGQGAINGYTF
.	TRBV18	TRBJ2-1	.	TGTGCCAGCTCACCACCAGGGTCTGAGCAGTTCTTC	CASSPPGSEQFF
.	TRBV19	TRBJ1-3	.	TGTGCCAGTAGTATCACCGCGACAAGGGGGGCAGGAGGAAACACCATATATTTT	CASSITATRGAGGNTIYF
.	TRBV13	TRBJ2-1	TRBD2	TGTGCCAGCAGCTACCCCGGACTAGCGAGGGAACAGTTCTTC	CASSYPGLAREQFF
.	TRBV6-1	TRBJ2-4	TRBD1	TGTGCCAGCCAGGCAGGGGCAGGGGGAAACATTCAGTACTTC	CASQAGAGGNIQYF
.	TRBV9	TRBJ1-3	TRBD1	TGTGCCAGCAGCGTAGAAGGGGGCCATTCCGTCTTTGGAAACACCATATATTTT	CASSVEGGHSVFGNTIYF